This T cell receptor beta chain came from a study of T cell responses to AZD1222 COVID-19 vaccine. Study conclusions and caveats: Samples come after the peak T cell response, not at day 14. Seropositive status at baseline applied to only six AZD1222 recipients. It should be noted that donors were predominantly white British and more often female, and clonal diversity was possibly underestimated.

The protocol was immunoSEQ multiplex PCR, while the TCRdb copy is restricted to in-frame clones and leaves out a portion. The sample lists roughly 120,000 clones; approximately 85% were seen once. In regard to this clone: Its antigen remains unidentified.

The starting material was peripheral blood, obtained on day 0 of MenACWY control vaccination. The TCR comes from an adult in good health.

CDR3 in amino acids: CASSKAHRVRSTF. The CDR3 coding sequence is TGTGCCAGCAGCAAAGCGCACCGGGTTAGGTCTACCTTC. The chain has TRBV21-1 and TRBJ1-2. TRBV21-1 is a pseudogene. This CDR3 comprises 13 residues.